These T cell receptor beta chains were read from a single sample in a study of T cells in narcolepsy. The protocol was immunoSEQ multiplex PCR, while the TCRdb copy is restricted to in-frame clones and leaves out a portion. The top ten clones hold less than 1.2% of a sample with 25,000 to 35,000 clones, 65% to 90% of them seen once. Sequencing was performed on CD45RA- memory CD4+ T cells from PBMCs. Receptors originate from a human donor with narcolepsy. Each CDR3 is given with its conserved first and last residue. The D gene is left open where the match is weak. For some rows the clone size is stated as once, few or many, or as a class when expanded; others skip it.

TRBD1 | TRBJ2-2 | once | TRBV7-2 | CASSRTGDRNTGELFF | TGTGCCAGCAGCCGGACAGGGGACAGGAACACCGGGGAGCTGTTTTTT
TRBD1 | TRBJ1-5 | . | TRBV5-1 | CASSLAPGGSGQPQHF | TGCGCCAGCAGCTTGGCTCCAGGGGGCTCGGGTCAGCCCCAGCATTTT
. | TRBJ2-1 | once | TRBV5-6 | CASSLQGLHWFF | TGTGCCAGCAGCTTACAGGGACTACACTGGTTCTTC
. | TRBJ2-3 | once | TRBV5-4 | CASSPGGGYTQYF | TGTGCCAGCAGCCCCGGGGGTGGTTATACGCAGTATTTT
TRBD1 | TRBJ1-5 | . | TRBV2 | CASGTGGSQPQHF | TGTGCCAGCGGGACAGGTGGTAGCCAGCCCCAGCATTTT
. | TRBJ2-2 | . | TRBV5-4 | CASSLGLGGSGELFF | TGTGCCAGCAGCTTGGGCTTGGGGGGCTCCGGGGAGCTGTTTTTT
TRBD1 | TRBJ1-5 | . | TRBV2 | CASRGTESQPQHF | TGTGCCAGCAGAGGGACAGAGAGTCAGCCCCAGCATTTT
. | TRBJ1-1 | . | TRBV11-1 | CASSGKGGANTEAFF | TGTGCCAGCAGCGGGAAGGGGGGCGCGAACACTGAAGCTTTCTTT
. | TRBJ1-6 | . | TRBV5-1 | CASSLDWAQRNSPLHF | TGCGCCAGCAGCTTGGATTGGGCCCAGAGGAATTCACCCCTCCACTTT
. | TRBJ1-3 | . | TRBV30 | CAWSVLTGITGNTIYF | TGTGCCTGGAGTGTTCTTACAGGGATCACTGGAAACACCATATATTTT
. | TRBJ1-5 | . | TRBV30 | CAWSFLGAEPQHF | TGTGCCTGGAGTTTTTTGGGGGCTGAGCCCCAGCATTTT
TRBD2 | TRBJ2-2 | . | TRBV28 | CASSLYPASSGGVGLFF | TGTGCCAGCAGTTTATACCCCGCGAGTAGCGGGGGGGTTGGGCTGTTTTTT
. | TRBJ1-5 | . | TRBV29-1 | CSVESGANQPQHF | TGCAGCGTTGAGTCGGGGGCTAATCAGCCCCAGCATTTT
. | TRBJ2-3 | . | TRBV7-3 | CASSLSTLPDTQYF | TGTGCCAGCAGCTTAAGCACTCTCCCAGATACGCAGTATTTT
. | TRBJ1-4 | . | TRBV7-8 | CASSLRVNEKLFF | TGTGCCAGCAGCTTAAGGGTTAATGAAAAACTGTTTTTT
. | TRBJ1-4 | . | TRBV2 | CASSIGTGGEKLFF | TGTGCCAGCTCAATCGGGACCGGGGGTGAAAAACTGTTTTTT
TRBD2 | TRBJ2-7 | . | TRBV7-9 | CASSQGRESSEQYF | TGTGCCAGCAGCCAAGGGAGGGAATCTAGCGAGCAGTACTTC
TRBD1 | TRBJ2-1 | . | TRBV14 | CASSQGYRGSYNEQFF | TGTGCCAGCAGCCAAGGGTACAGGGGCTCCTACAATGAGCAGTTCTTC
TRBD1 | TRBJ1-3 | . | TRBV7-2 | CASSPTPGRGLNTIYF | TGTGCCAGCAGCCCCACCCCGGGCAGGGGGCTAAACACCATATATTTT
TRBD2 | TRBJ2-5 | . | TRBV7-2 | CASSFYPSGGETQYF | TGTGCCAGCAGCTTTTATCCTAGCGGGGGGGAGACCCAGTACTTC
TRBD1 | TRBJ2-3 | . | TRBV5-4 | CASSLPGGADTQYF | TGTGCCAGCAGCTTGCCAGGGGGAGCAGATACGCAGTATTTT
. | TRBJ2-5 | . | TRBV5-6 | CASSSWTRLETQYF | TGTGCCAGCAGCTCCTGGACGCGGTTGGAGACCCAGTACTTC
TRBD2 | TRBJ2-5 | . | TRBV5-4 | CASSTTSGGAGETQYF | TGTGCCAGCAGTACCACTAGCGGGGGGGCTGGAGAGACCCAGTACTTC
TRBD1 | TRBJ2-5 | . | TRBV11-1 | CASSRGLPGQGLQETQYF | TGTGCCAGCAGCCGGGGACTCCCGGGACAGGGCCTACAAGAGACCCAGTACTTC
. | TRBJ1-1 | . | TRBV5-1 | CASSLYEENTEAFF | TGCGCCAGCAGCTTGTATGAGGAGAACACTGAAGCTTTCTTT
TRBD2 | TRBJ2-5 | . | TRBV7-9 | CASRLLAGETQYF | TGTGCCAGCAGATTACTAGCGGGCGAGACCCAGTACTTC
. | TRBJ2-3 | once | TRBV7-6 | CASSYSPGPSTDTQYF | TGTGCCAGCAGCTACTCCCCAGGGCCTAGCACAGATACGCAGTATTTT
. | TRBJ1-1 | . | TRBV28 | CASSLSVRNTEAFF | TGTGCCAGCAGTTTATCGGTGAGGAACACTGAAGCTTTCTTT
. | TRBJ2-5 | . | TRBV10-2 | CASSESSNGGLETQYF | TGCGCCAGCAGTGAGTCGTCTAACGGGGGGCTAGAGACCCAGTACTTC
. | TRBJ1-1 | . | TRBV7-6 | CASSFTNVETEAFF | TGTGCCAGCAGCTTTACAAATGTAGAGACTGAAGCTTTCTTT
. | TRBJ1-5 | . | TRBV10-2 | CASRDNSNQPQHF | TGCGCCAGCAGGGATAATAGCAATCAGCCCCAGCATTTT
. | TRBJ2-6 | . | TRBV7-2 | CASSLTRRGQGANVLTF | TGTGCCAGCAGCTTAACTCGACGCGGCCAAGGGGCCAACGTCCTGACTTTC
. | TRBJ2-5 | few | TRBV5-6 | CASSLGVRGGETQYF | TGTGCCAGCAGCTTGGGCGTCAGGGGGGGAGAGACCCAGTACTTC
TRBD1 | TRBJ1-5 | . | TRBV6-9 | CASSSTGIYSNQPQHF | TGTGCCAGCAGCTCGACAGGGATTTATAGCAATCAGCCCCAGCATTTT
. | TRBJ1-1 | . | TRBV30 | CAWSVGAGLTQAFF | TGTGCCTGGAGTGTAGGGGCAGGATTAACTCAAGCTTTCTTT
. | TRBJ2-7 | . | TRBV14 | CASSLGTVPYEQYF | TGTGCCAGCAGCCTCGGGACTGTACCCTACGAGCAGTACTTC
. | TRBJ1-5 | few | TRBV5-5 | CASSLERGRQPQHF | TGTGCCAGCAGCTTGGAAAGGGGTCGACAGCCCCAGCATTTT
. | TRBJ1-4 | . | TRBV5-1 | CASRGGGATNEKLFF | TGCGCCAGCAGAGGCGGAGGAGCAACTAATGAAAAACTGTTTTTT
. | TRBJ2-5 | . | TRBV5-4 | CASSLGGSETQYF | TGTGCCAGCAGCTTAGGGGGGAGTGAGACCCAGTACTTC
. | TRBJ1-4 | . | TRBV30 | CAWSSGHGEKLFF | TGTGCCTGGAGCTCAGGGCATGGAGAAAAACTGTTTTTT
. | TRBJ1-1 | . | TRBV29-1 | CSFQRWGATEAFF | TGCAGCTTCCAAAGGTGGGGAGCGACTGAAGCTTTCTTT
TRBD1 | TRBJ2-2 | . | TRBV5-1 | CASATRGRSGELFF | TGCGCCAGTGCGACCAGGGGGCGCAGCGGGGAGCTGTTTTTT
TRBD1 | TRBJ2-3 | . | TRBV5-8 | CASQNRGPSYTQYF | TGTGCCAGCCAGAACAGGGGGCCCTCGTATACGCAGTATTTT
. | TRBJ1-1 | . | TRBV5-1 | CASKPQMAEGTEAFF | TGCGCCAGCAAACCCCAGATGGCAGAAGGAACTGAAGCTTTCTTT
. | TRBJ1-1 | . | TRBV7-3 | CASSLNGGMNTEAFF | TGTGCCAGCAGCTTAAACGGGGGTATGAACACTGAAGCTTTCTTT
. | TRBJ1-2 | once | TRBV7-9 | CASSSADYGYTF | TGTGCCAGCAGCTCTGCGGATTATGGCTACACCTTC
TRBD2 | TRBJ2-1 | . | TRBV11-2 | CASSPSGLAGGHYNEQFF | TGTGCCAGCAGCCCGTCGGGACTAGCGGGAGGCCACTACAATGAGCAGTTCTTC
TRBD1 | TRBJ1-2 | few | TRBV30 | CAWSGWDRTYGYTF | TGTGCCTGGAGTGGTTGGGACAGAACCTATGGCTACACCTTC
. | TRBJ1-1 | . | TRBV27 | CASKGLTEAFF | TGTGCCAGCAAGGGTTTGACTGAAGCTTTCTTT